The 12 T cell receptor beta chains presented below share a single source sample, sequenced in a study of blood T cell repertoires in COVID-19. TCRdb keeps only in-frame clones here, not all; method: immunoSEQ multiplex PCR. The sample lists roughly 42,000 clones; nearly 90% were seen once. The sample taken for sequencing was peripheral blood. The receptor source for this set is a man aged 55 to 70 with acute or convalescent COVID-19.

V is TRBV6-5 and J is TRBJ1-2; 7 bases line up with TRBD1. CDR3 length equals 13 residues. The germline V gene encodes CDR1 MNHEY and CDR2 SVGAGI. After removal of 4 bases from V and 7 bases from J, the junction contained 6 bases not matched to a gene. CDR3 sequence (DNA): TGTGCCAGCAGTTCACCAGGGGGAGCTGGCTACACCTTC. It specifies CASSSPGGAGYTF.

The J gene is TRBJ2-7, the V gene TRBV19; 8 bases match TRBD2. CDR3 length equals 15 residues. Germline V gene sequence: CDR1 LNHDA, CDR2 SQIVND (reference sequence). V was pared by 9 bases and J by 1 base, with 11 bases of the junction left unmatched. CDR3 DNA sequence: TGTGCCAGCCCAAGGGCGGGGGGCCTGTCCTACGAGCAGTACTTC. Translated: CASPRAGGLSYEQYF.

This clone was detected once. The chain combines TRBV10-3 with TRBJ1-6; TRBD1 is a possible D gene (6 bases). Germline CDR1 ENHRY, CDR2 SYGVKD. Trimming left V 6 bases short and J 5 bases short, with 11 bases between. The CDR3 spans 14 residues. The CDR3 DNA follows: TGTGCCATCAGCGGGACAACCGATAATTCACCCCTCCACTTT. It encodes CAISGTTDNSPLHF.

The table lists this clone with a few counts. The CDR3 bases are TGTGCCAGCAGCGACCTTACTAGTAATGAGCAGTTCTTC. This translates into CASSDLTSNEQFF. J is TRBJ2-1 and V is TRBV3-1 (or the pseudogene TRBV3-2); D is perhaps TRBD2 (5 bases). Deletions cut 5 bases from V and 7 bases from J, with 12 bases between. The length of the CDR3 is 13 residues. Germline-derived CDR1 and CDR2 are LGHDT and YNNKEL (reference sequence).

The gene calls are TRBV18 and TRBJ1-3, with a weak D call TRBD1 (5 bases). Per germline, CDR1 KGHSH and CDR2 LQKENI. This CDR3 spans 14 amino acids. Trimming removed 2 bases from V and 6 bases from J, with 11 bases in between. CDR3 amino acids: CASSPTDSENTIYF. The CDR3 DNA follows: TGTGCCAGCTCACCAACTGACAGCGAAAACACCATATATTTT.

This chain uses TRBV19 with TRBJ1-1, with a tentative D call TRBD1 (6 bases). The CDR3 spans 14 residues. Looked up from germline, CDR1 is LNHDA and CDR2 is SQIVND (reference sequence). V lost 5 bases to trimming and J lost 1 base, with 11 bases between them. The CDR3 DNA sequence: TGTGCCAGTAGTTCATGGACAGAGAACACTGAAGCTTTCTTT. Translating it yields CASSSWTENTEAFF.

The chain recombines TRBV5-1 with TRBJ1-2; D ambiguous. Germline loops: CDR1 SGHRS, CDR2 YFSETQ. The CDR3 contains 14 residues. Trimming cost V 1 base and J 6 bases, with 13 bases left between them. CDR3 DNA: TGCGCCAGCAGCTTGCTCGGGGTACGACATGGCTACACCTTC. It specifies CASSLLGVRHGYTF.

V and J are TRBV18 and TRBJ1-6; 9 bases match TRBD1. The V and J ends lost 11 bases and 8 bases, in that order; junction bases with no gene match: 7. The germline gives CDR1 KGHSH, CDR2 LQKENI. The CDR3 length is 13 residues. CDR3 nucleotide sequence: TGTGCCTGCCAACAGGGGGCGGATTCACCCCTCCACTTT. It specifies CACQQGADSPLHF.

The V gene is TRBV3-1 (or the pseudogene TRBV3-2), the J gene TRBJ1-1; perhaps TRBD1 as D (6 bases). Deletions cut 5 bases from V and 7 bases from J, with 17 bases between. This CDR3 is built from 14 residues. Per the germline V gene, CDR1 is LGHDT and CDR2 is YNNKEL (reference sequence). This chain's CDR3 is CASSLGQHSFEAFF. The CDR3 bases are TGTGCCAGCAGCTTAGGACAGCACAGCTTTGAAGCTTTCTTT.

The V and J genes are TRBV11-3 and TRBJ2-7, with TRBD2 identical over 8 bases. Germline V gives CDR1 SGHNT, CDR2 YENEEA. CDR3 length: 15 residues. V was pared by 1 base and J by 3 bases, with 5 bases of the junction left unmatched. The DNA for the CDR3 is TGTGCCAGCAGCTTAGGGAGCGGGGGAGACTACGAGCAGTACTTC. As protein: CASSLGSGGDYEQYF. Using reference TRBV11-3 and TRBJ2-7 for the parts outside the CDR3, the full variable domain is EAGVVQSPRYKIIEKKQPVAFWCNPISGHNTLYWYLQNLGQGPELLIRYENEEAVDDSQLPKDRFSAERLKGVDSTLKIQPAELGDSAVYLCASSLGSGGDYEQYFGPGTRLTVT.

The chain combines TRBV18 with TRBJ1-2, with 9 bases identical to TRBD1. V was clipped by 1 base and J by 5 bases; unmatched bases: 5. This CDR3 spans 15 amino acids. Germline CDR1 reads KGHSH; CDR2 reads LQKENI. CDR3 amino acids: CASSPQGTGQYGYTF. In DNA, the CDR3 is TGTGCCAGCTCACCACAGGGGACAGGGCAATATGGCTACACCTTC.

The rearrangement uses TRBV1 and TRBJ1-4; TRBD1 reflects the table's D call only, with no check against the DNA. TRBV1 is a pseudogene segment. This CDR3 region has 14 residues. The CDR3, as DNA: TGCACCAGCAGCCAAAGACAGGTCCCGGAAAAACTGTTTTTT. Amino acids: CTSSQRQVPEKLFF.